The 17 T cell receptor beta chains reported below all come from one sample, sequenced in a study of CD4 T cells in lung cancer (dated by TCRdb to 2018 to 2020). Receptors were amplified or captured by the immunoSEQ multiplex PCR assay. Sourced from immuneACCESS, this table was stored by TCRdb with only in-frame sequences that have V and J called. A share of the clones is absent; for the studies checked, an unresolved V gene accounts for under half, and the remainder has no known explanation. This sample lists roughly 5,200 clones; over 70% were detected once. Approximately 15% of the sample is taken by the ten largest. Source material: lung tumor tissue. The receptors originated from a man in his sixties with non-small cell lung cancer.

The chain uses TRBV30 and TRBJ2-3; D is possibly TRBD1 (5 bases). CDR3 length: 12 amino acids. With 2 bases removed from V and 4 bases from J, the gap between germline ends came to 7 bases. From germline, CDR1 is GTSNPN and CDR2 SVGIG (reference sequence). DNA of the CDR3: TGTGCCTGGAGTAGGGGTCCAGATACGCAGTATTTT. It yields the protein CAWSRGPDTQYF.

This chain joins TRBV27 and TRBJ2-3, with 13 bases that match TRBD2. Germline V gene lookup returns CDR1 MNHEY and CDR2 SMNVEV (reference sequence). This CDR3 has 17 amino acids. Trimming removed 4 bases from V and 7 bases from J; junction bases left unmatched: 11. CDR3 sequence: CASSYGRPGLAGNTQYF. DNA of the CDR3: TGTGCCAGCAGTTATGGCAGACCGGGACTAGCGGGGAATACGCAGTATTTT.

The gene calls are TRBV9 and TRBJ1-3; 10 nucleotides agree with TRBD1. V lost 4 bases, J lost 0 bases, and 10 bases stayed unmatched. The CDR3 covers 18 residues. The germline V gene has CDR1 SGDLS and CDR2 YYNGEE. The CDR3, as DNA: TGTGCCAGCAGCTTAACCCCGGGACAGGGGAACTCTGGAAACACCATATATTTT. This translates into CASSLTPGQGNSGNTIYF.

The V gene is TRBV5-1, the J gene TRBJ2-1; 14 bases align to TRBD2. CDR1 and CDR2 (germline): SGHRS, YFSETQ. The CDR3 loop spans 16 amino acids. V dropped 0 bases and J dropped 10; count of bases not matched to a gene: 6. The CDR3 here is CASSLGGGLAGVEQFF. The CDR3 DNA follows: TGCGCCAGCAGCTTGGGGGGGGGACTAGCGGGAGTAGAGCAGTTCTTC.

The chain is built from TRBV29-1 and TRBJ2-5, with a possible D match to TRBD1 (6 bases). Trimming cost V 0 bases and J 5 bases, with 10 bases left between them. The CDR3 has 13 residues. Germline-derived CDR1 and CDR2 are SQVTM and ANQGSEA. The DNA of the CDR3 is TGCAGCGTTGAAGAACCCAGGGGCGAGACCCAGTACTTC. Amino acid sequence: CSVEEPRGETQYF.

This clone was seen a handful of times. V usage is TRBV7-9 and J usage is TRBJ2-7, with 7 positions matching TRBD2. With 3 bases clipped from V and 1 base from J, the junction kept 3 bases outside the gene matches. CDR3 size: 14 residues. Germline CDR1 SEHNR, CDR2 FQNEAQ (reference sequence). DNA of the CDR3: TGTGCCAGCAGCTTCCCCGGGAGGTCCTACGAGCAGTACTTC. Translating it yields CASSFPGRSYEQYF.

This clone was recorded a few times. The chain uses TRBV28 and TRBJ2-5; 7 nucleotides match TRBD2. J was trimmed by 4 bases and V by 1 base; bases with no gene match: 9. The germline V gene has CDR1 MDHEN and CDR2 SYDVKM. The CDR3 runs to 16 residues. The CDR3 DNA reads TGTGCCAGCAGTTTATATGGCGGGAGCGGTAGAGAGACCCAGTACTTC. Translated, it gives CASSLYGGSGRETQYF.

This clone was seen a handful of times. The V and J genes are TRBV6-5 and TRBJ2-2; maybe TRBD1 (6 bases). The germline V gene has CDR1 MNHEY and CDR2 SVGAGI. Trimming removed 3 bases from V and 4 bases from J, with 9 bases in between. This CDR3 comprises 14 residues. CDR3 protein: CASSYWGLTGELFF. The DNA of the CDR3 is TGTGCCAGCAGTTATTGGGGGCTCACCGGGGAGCTGTTTTTT.

The chain recombines TRBV9 with TRBJ1-2; 10 bases fit TRBD1. The trim removed 5 bases at V and 10 bases at J, leaving 8 bases unmatched. The germline V gene has CDR1 SGDLS and CDR2 YYNGEE. This CDR3 contains 13 residues. The chain's CDR3 is CASRQTGGLDYTF. The CDR3 DNA sequence: TGTGCCAGCAGACAGACAGGGGGCCTCGACTACACCTTC.

This clone was seen once. This chain links TRBV5-1 with TRBJ2-5, with 9 bases identical to TRBD2. Gene TRBJ2-7 matches the end of the DNA better, so the J call may be wrong. CDR3 size: 15 residues. Germline V gene data show CDR1 as SGHRS and CDR2 as YFSETQ. The CDR3 coding sequence is TGCGCCAGCAGCTCAGACCCTAGCGGGGCCTACGAGCAGTACTTC. This gives the protein CASSSDPSGAYEQYF.

The chain couples TRBV5-4 to TRBJ2-3; TRBD1 matches 7 bases. Germline V gene data show CDR1 as SGHNT and CDR2 as YYREEE (reference sequence). The CDR3 has 15 amino acids. Unmatched junction bases numbered 4, after V lost 0 bases and J lost 3 bases. In DNA, the CDR3 is TGTGCCAGCAGCTTGGACAGGGGTTTTACAGATACGCAGTATTTT. It encodes CASSLDRGFTDTQYF.

The V gene is TRBV7-9, the J gene TRBJ2-4; the match to TRBD2 covers 15 bases. The J segment lost 7 bases and the V segment lost 4 bases, leaving 2 bases of the junction unmatched. The CDR3 has 15 residues. From germline, CDR1 is SEHNR and CDR2 FQNEAQ (reference sequence). The CDR3 protein is CASSWTSGRANIQYF. The CDR3 region has the DNA TGTGCCAGCAGCTGGACTAGCGGGAGGGCCAACATTCAGTACTTC.

The chain employs TRBV2 and TRBJ1-1, with D perhaps matching TRBD1 (6 bases). V was shortened by 6 bases and J by 4 bases, with 15 bases between the two germline ends. CDR1 is SNHLY, CDR2 FYNNEI, per germline. This CDR3 has 14 amino acids. CDR3 region: CASRATGSVTEAFF. The CDR3 DNA follows: TGTGCCAGCAGGGCCACAGGGAGTGTCACTGAAGCTTTCTTT. Variable domain in full (rest from reference TRBV2 and TRBJ1-1): EPEVTQTPSHQVTQMGQEVILRCVPISNHLYFYWYRQILGQKVEFLVSFYNNEISEKSEIFDDQFSVERPDGSNFTLKIRSTKLEDSAMYFCASRATGSVTEAFFGQGTRLTVV.

V gene TRBV4-1 combines with J gene TRBJ2-5, with a tentative D call TRBD2 (6 bases). There are 14 residues in the CDR3. V lost 4 bases to trimming and J lost 3 bases, with 12 bases between them. Germline V gene sequence: CDR1 MGHRA, CDR2 YSYEKL. The CDR3 spells CASSPGTLKETQYF. DNA of the CDR3: TGCGCCAGCAGCCCCGGGACTCTCAAAGAGACCCAGTACTTC.

The genes are TRBV6-1 and TRBJ2-3; D is uncertain. The length of the CDR3 is 15 residues. Trimming shortened V by 6 bases and J by 6 bases, and 19 bases separated the two germline ends. CDR1 and CDR2 from the germline V gene are MNHNS and SASEGT. CDR3 bases: TGTGCCAGCAGCGGAAAGCCGGGTATGAGGGATACGCAGTATTTT. Translated, it gives CASSGKPGMRDTQYF.

This chain connects TRBV19 to TRBJ2-2, with D maybe TRBD2 (6 bases). Germline V CDR1 and CDR2: LNHDA, SQIVND (reference sequence). The CDR3 covers 16 residues. Trimming left V 3 bases short and J 0 bases short, with 11 bases between. The CDR3 region is CASSIRGGPNTGELFF. The CDR3 DNA is TGTGCCAGTAGTATTCGGGGAGGCCCGAACACCGGGGAGCTGTTTTTT.

J is TRBJ2-7 and V is TRBV19; 8 nucleotides match TRBD2. The germline gives CDR1 LNHDA, CDR2 SQIVND (reference sequence). V trimming: 4 bases; J trimming: 1 base; junction bases outside the gene matches: 6. This CDR3 is 15 amino acids long. The CDR3 bases are TGTGCCAGTAGTAGGATGACTAGCGAGTCCTACGAGCAGTACGTC. As protein: CASSRMTSESYEQYV.